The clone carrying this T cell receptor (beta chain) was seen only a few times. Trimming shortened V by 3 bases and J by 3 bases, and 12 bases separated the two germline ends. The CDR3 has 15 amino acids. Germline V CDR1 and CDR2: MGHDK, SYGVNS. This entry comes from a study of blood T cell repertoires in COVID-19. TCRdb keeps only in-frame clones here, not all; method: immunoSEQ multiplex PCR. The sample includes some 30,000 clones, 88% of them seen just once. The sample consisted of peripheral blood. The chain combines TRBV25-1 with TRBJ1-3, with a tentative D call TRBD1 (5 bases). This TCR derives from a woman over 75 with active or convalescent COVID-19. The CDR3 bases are TGTGCCAGCAGTGACATCGGGGGGGTTGGAAACACCATATATTTT. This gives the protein CASSDIGGVGNTIYF.